Each of the 17 T cell receptor beta chains below was sequenced from the same sample in a study of cytomegalovirus exposure and HLA in healthy donors. Primers for the PCR totalled 60 Vbeta and 13 Jbeta. Some clones are missing from TCRdb's copy, which holds only in-frame ones; the method was immunoSEQ multiplex PCR. The data show 100,000 to 150,000 clones, roughly 17% seen once. The specimen was PBMCs. All receptors derive from a female donor in good health and CMV-seropositive.

A word on this clone: At one of its ends the junction is not consistent with the germline gene, which may arise from a read error. The chain couples TRBV18 to TRBJ2-1, with TRBD1 matching over 8 bases. The length of the CDR3 is 14 residues. Germline V gene sequence: CDR1 KGHSH, CDR2 LQKENI. CDR3: CASSFLDREQPKVF. The CDR3 DNA follows: TGTGCCAGCTCCTTCTTGGACAGGGAACAGCCCAAAGTCTTC. Together with reference TRBV18 and TRBJ2-1, the CDR3 gives the full variable domain: NAGVMQNPRHLVRRRGQEARLRCSPMKGHSHVYWYRQLPEEGLKFMVYLQKENIIDESGMPKERFSAEFPKEGPSILRIQQVVRGDSAAYFCASSFLDREQPKVFGPGTRLTVL.

The rearrangement uses TRBV28 and TRBJ1-1, with D possibly being TRBD1 (5 bases). The CDR3 consists of 13 residues. V was clipped by 6 bases and J by 2 bases, with 10 bases between them. Germline V CDR1 and CDR2: MDHEN, SYDVKM. The CDR3 region is CASRKTGNTEAFF. CDR3 DNA sequence: TGTGCCAGCAGAAAAACAGGAAACACTGAAGCTTTCTTT.

This clone was seen more than once but under ten times. The gene calls are TRBV5-1 and TRBJ2-7; no clear D. CDR3 size: 13 residues. The germline V gene encodes CDR1 SGHRS and CDR2 YFSETQ. Trimming took off 2 bases at V and 1 base at J, with 7 bases between the two ends. The CDR3 coding sequence is TGCGCCAGCAGCTTCCTGCGGTCCTACGAGCAGTACTTC. Translated: CASSFLRSYEQYF.

This CDR3 is CASSRRLAGDGYEQYF. As DNA, the CDR3 is TGTGCCAGTAGTAGACGACTAGCGGGAGATGGCTACGAGCAGTACTTC. The J gene is TRBJ2-7, the V gene TRBV19; 12 nucleotides match TRBD2. The CDR3 sequence is 16 residues long. The junction had 7 bases not matched to a gene; V was cut back by 4 bases and J by 3 bases. CDR1 is LNHDA, CDR2 SQIVND, per germline (reference sequence).

The chain uses TRBV7-6 and TRBJ1-5; D not resolved. Germline V gene data show CDR1 as SGHVS and CDR2 as FNYEAQ. Trimming left V 3 bases short and J 4 bases short, with 7 bases between. The length of the CDR3 is 13 residues. The CDR3, as DNA: TGTGCCAGCAGCTTGGAACTAAATCAGCCCCAGCATTTT. It translates to CASSLELNQPQHF.

The chain links TRBV6-5 to TRBJ2-3; D uncertain. This CDR3 spans 12 amino acids. The germline V gene encodes CDR1 MNHEY and CDR2 SVGAGI. The V end lost 5 bases, the J end lost 3 bases, and 6 bases lay between the germline ends. CDR3 nucleotides: TGTGCCAGCAGTCCAACTACAGATACGCAGTATTTT. Translation gives CASSPTTDTQYF.

This clone was recorded a few times. The genes are TRBV7-2 and TRBJ2-7; D might be TRBD2 (5 bases). Germline V gene sequence: CDR1 SGHTA, CDR2 FQGNSA. Deletions cut 1 base from V and 4 bases from J, with 14 bases between. CDR3 length equals 15 residues. This CDR3 reads CASSLVPGVGYEQYF. CDR3 nucleotide sequence: TGTGCCAGCAGCTTAGTTCCCGGGGTCGGTTACGAGCAGTACTTC.

The V gene is TRBV27, the J gene TRBJ2-1, with 9 bases that match TRBD2. The CDR3 covers 17 residues. Trimming at V came to 6 bases and at J to 0 bases, leaving 9 bases not matched to a gene. Germline CDR1 MNHEY, CDR2 SMNVEV (reference sequence). CDR3 sequence reads: CASRGLAGARSYNEQFF. CDR3 nucleotides: TGTGCCAGCAGGGGACTAGCTGGGGCCCGCTCCTACAATGAGCAGTTCTTC.

V gene TRBV29-1 combines with J gene TRBJ1-1, with 7 bases lining up with TRBD1. This CDR3 has 14 residues. The V segment lost 3 bases and the J segment 4 bases; nucleotides outside the gene matches: 8. CDR1 and CDR2 (germline): SQVTM, ANQGSEA. The CDR3 is CSVEETGWFTEAFF. The CDR3 nucleotides are TGCAGCGTTGAGGAGACAGGGTGGTTCACTGAAGCTTTCTTT.

This clone has just a few counts. The chain recombines TRBV15 with TRBJ2-1; the match to TRBD2 covers 7 bases. Germline V gene data show CDR1 as LNHNV and CDR2 as YYDKDF (reference sequence). The CDR3 consists of 16 residues. V lost 4 bases to trimming and J lost 4 bases; unmatched junction nucleotides: 10. The CDR3 nucleotides read TGTGCCACCAGCATGGGGAGCGGGATTGAGTACAATGAGCAGTTCTTC. This codes for CATSMGSGIEYNEQFF.

The CDR3 DNA reads TGTGCCAGCAGTGATCCTAGCGGGGGGCTTAACACAGATACGCAGTATTTT. Protein sequence: CASSDPSGGLNTDTQYF. The chain employs TRBV2 and TRBJ2-3, with 11 bases matching TRBD2. Trimming took 3 bases from V and 2 from J; bases not matched to a gene: 7. The CDR3 is 17 amino acids. The germline gives CDR1 SNHLY, CDR2 FYNNEI.

This clone has only a few counts. V is TRBV27 and J is TRBJ2-5, with 7 bases matching TRBD1. The J call is in doubt because the DNA end fits TRBJ2-7 better. This CDR3 comprises 14 residues. Germline values: CDR1 MNHEY, CDR2 SMNVEV (reference sequence). The CDR3 region is CASSGTASSYEQYF. The CDR3 DNA reads as TGTGCCAGCAGTGGGACAGCGAGCTCCTACGAGCAGTACTTC.

This clone was counted only a few times. The V gene is TRBV30, the J gene TRBJ1-5; TRBD1 matches 8 bases. Losses at the gene ends were 5 bases for V and 2 bases for J; bases not matched to a gene: 5. The CDR3 totals 14 residues. The V gene's germline CDR1 is GTSNPN and CDR2 SVGIG (reference sequence). The CDR3 bases are TGTGCCTGGGATGCAGGGGGCGGCAATCAGCCCCAGCATTTT. This sequence encodes CAWDAGGGNQPQHF. Full variable domain (missing parts from reference TRBV30 and TRBJ1-5): SQTIHQWPATLVQPVGSPLSLECTVEGTSNPNLYWYRQAAGRGLQLLFYSVGIGQISSEVPQNLSASRPQDRQFILSSKKLLLSDSGFYLCAWDAGGGNQPQHFGDGTRLSIL.

The chain has TRBV27 and TRBJ2-5; weak D call: TRBD1 (6 bases). Germline-derived CDR1 and CDR2 are MNHEY and SMNVEV (reference sequence). The V gene lost 3 bases and the J gene lost 3 bases, with 8 bases spanning the gap. The CDR3 is 13 amino acids. CDR3 nucleotide sequence: TGTGCCAGCAGTTTGAACAGGGAAGAGACCCAGTACTTC. This sequence encodes CASSLNREETQYF.

This chain uses TRBV4-1 with TRBJ2-3; 7 bases match TRBD2. The J segment lost 9 bases and the V segment lost 8 bases, leaving 11 bases of the junction unmatched. Germline assignment: CDR1 MGHRA and CDR2 YSYEKL. This CDR3 region has 13 residues. The CDR3 DNA reads as TGCGCCAGCTCTGTACGGCGGCGGGAGACGCAGTATTTT. Its protein is CASSVRRRETQYF.

The chain employs TRBV7-2 and TRBJ1-1, with D maybe TRBD1 (6 bases). V shed 1 base and J shed 5 bases, with 11 bases lying between them. Germline CDR1 reads SGHTA; CDR2 reads FQGNSA. The CDR3 is made up of 14 amino acids. The CDR3 DNA sequence: TGTGCCAGCAGCTTAGGGGCAGGGGTTACTGAAGCTTTCTTT. It specifies CASSLGAGVTEAFF.

On this clone: Different DNA sequences within this sample yield the same CDR3. The rearrangement uses TRBV9 and TRBJ2-7; D gene ambiguous. CDR3 length equals 14 residues. The V gene's germline CDR1 is SGDLS and CDR2 YYNGEE. V lost 0 bases, J lost 2 bases, and 9 bases lay in between. The CDR3 region has the DNA TGTGCCAGCAGCGTAGGCGATAGCACCTACGAGCAGTACTTC. The encoded protein is CASSVGDSTYEQYF.